The present T cell receptor (beta chain) was sequenced within a study of regulatory T cells in long-lasting Graves disease. Germline V gene data show CDR1 as GTSNPN and CDR2 as SVGIG (reference sequence). With 2 bases clipped from V and 7 bases from J, the junction kept 5 bases outside the gene matches. The CDR3 totals 13 residues. Time point of the sample: persistent/refractory GD, antithyroid drugs over 5 years with positive TRAb. Extracted RNA from PBMCs served as the source of the TCR library. iRepertoire HTBI primers and Arm-PCR of CDR3 regions built TCR beta libraries. TCRdb recomputed calls from the multiplex PCR reads with MiXCR, one row per CDR3 protein. The profile shows roughly 700,000 distinct CDR3 sequences, around 30% of them singletons.

The receptor comes from a female donor with Graves disease. V gene TRBV30 combines with J gene TRBJ1-1, with 9 bases that match TRBD1. The sample was peripheral blood mononuclear cells (PBMCs), taken when the disease was refractory, from a patient treated with antithyroid drugs. CDR3 in DNA: TGTGCCTGGAGTCCAGGGACAGGGTTTGAAGCTTTCTTT. This encodes CAWSPGTGFEAFF.